This T cell receptor (beta chain) is from a study of regulatory T cells. To note about this clone: No antigen is known for it.

The primer mix had 52 TRBV and 13 TRBJ primers. Clones were sequenced by immunoSEQ multiplex PCR, and TCRdb holds only the in-frame ones, with some missing. The sample holds 20,000 to 25,000 clones, nearly 90% seen once. CDR1 MDHEN and CDR2 SYDVKM come from the germline V gene. V lost 6 bases and J lost 4; bases outside the gene matches: 8. The CDR3 has 14 residues. A couple of CD3G-deficient patients had more severe autoimmunity; all had some. Sorting split CD4+ cells into CD25-high CD127-low Tregs and CD25-low CD127-high conventional T cells. Study outcomes and limitations: In CD3G-deficient patients, conventional CD4+ T cells were enriched for hydrophobic CDR3 residues at positions 6 and 7. In patients, unique TRB V-J pairs were restricted and V/J usage skewed, especially in Tregs.

V usage is TRBV28 and J usage is TRBJ1-1; 7 bases line up with TRBD1. The receptor comes from a child under 18 with CD3G deficiency. The sample taken for sequencing was conventional CD4+ T cells sorted from blood. In nucleotides, the CDR3 is TGTGCCAGCAGGACGAACAGGGGCAGCACTGAAGCTTTCTTT. Amino acids: CASRTNRGSTEAFF. The full variable domain, completed using reference TRBV28 and TRBJ1-1, is DVKVTQSSRYLVKRTGEKVFLECVQDMDHENMFWYRQDPGLGLRLIYFSYDVKMKEKGDIPEGYSVSREKKERFSLILESASTNQTSMYLCASRTNRGSTEAFFGQGTRLTVV.